The 15 T cell receptor beta chains below were found in one sample sequenced in a study of T cell clonality in common variable immunodeficiency. TCRdb keeps only in-frame clones here, not all; method: immunoSEQ multiplex PCR. The data show fewer than 50,000 clones, with none appearing a single time. Sequencing was performed on peripheral blood mononuclear cells. The source is a person between 18 and 75 years old in good health.

This clone was observed at least ten times. The read falls 3 residues short of the CDR3 end, and the missing part is taken from the germline J gene. The rearrangement links TRBV10-1 to TRBJ2-7; 10 bases agree with TRBD1. Trimming at V came to 0 bases and at J to 2 bases, leaving 4 bases not matched to a gene. CDR1 is WNHNN and CDR2 is SYGVQD in the germline V gene (reference sequence). This CDR3 comprises 16 residues. The CDR3 DNA, read in part, is TGCGCCAGCAGTGAGTCGTGGGACAGGGGCCCCTACGAG. It translates to CASSESWDRGPYE. In full, the CDR3 is CASSESWDRGPYEQYF.

This clone came up many times. From the germline J gene comes the end of the CDR3, since the read stops 3 residues before it. The V gene is TRBV24-1, the J gene TRBJ2-7; the D gene is possibly TRBD2 (5 bases). From germline, CDR1 is KGHDR and CDR2 SFDVKD. V gave up 0 bases and J gave up 5 bases, with 16 bases separating them. CDR3 length: 16 amino acids. The CDR3 DNA, read in part, is TGTGCCACCAGTGATTTGTCGGTGGCTAGCTGCCACGAG. Translated: CATSDLSVASCHE. The whole CDR3 sequence reads CATSDLSVASCHEQYF.

In this sample, this clone turned up many times. The read ends 3 residues early relative to the CDR3; the germline J gene fills the gap. V usage is TRBV20-1 and J usage is TRBJ2-1; TRBD2 matches 9 bases. J gave up 4 bases and V 6 bases, and 10 bases lay outside the gene matches. Germline V lookup: CDR1 DFQATT, CDR2 SNEGSKA (reference sequence). CDR3 size: 15 residues. CDR3 DNA (partial): TGCAGTGCAAGACGATCTAGCGGGATTTACAATGAG. Protein product: CSARRSSGIYNE. The whole CDR3 sequence reads CSARRSSGIYNEQFF.

This clone was counted ten times or more. The sequenced fragment ends 3 residues before the CDR3 boundary, so the rest is inferred from the germline J gene. V and J are TRBV10-3 and TRBJ1-1, with D unresolved. This CDR3 spans 15 amino acids. Germline V CDR1 and CDR2: ENHRY, SYGVKD. Trimming stripped 0 bases from V and 0 bases from J, with 8 bases between. This CDR3 reads CAISESAQVNTEAFF. The part of the CDR3 DNA that was read is TGTGCCATCAGTGAGTCTGCCCAGGTGAACACTGAA.

In this sample, this clone turned up many times. The CDR3 end lies 3 residues beyond the end of the read and is filled in from the germline J gene. The chain joins TRBV29-1 to TRBJ1-1; D possibly corresponds to TRBD1 (5 bases). The CDR3 has 14 amino acids. Germline V lookup: CDR1 SQVTM, CDR2 ANQGSEA. Deletions cut 6 bases from V and 1 base from J, with 15 bases between. The DNA read from the CDR3 is TGCAGCGTATTACGGACAAACGCGAACACTGAA. Its translation: CSVLRTNANTE. The whole CDR3 protein is CSVLRTNANTEAFF.

This clone was recorded at least ten times. The read ends 3 residues before the CDR3 terminus; that terminus is restored from the germline J gene. This chain uses TRBV11-2 with TRBJ1-2; D call uncertain. V was cut by 5 bases and J by 2 bases, with 12 bases left in between. Germline V lookup: CDR1 SGHAT, CDR2 FQNNGV. The CDR3 consists of 14 residues. The covered CDR3 bases are TGTGCCAGCAGCCGTGGGCAAGGGAACTATGGC. It yields the protein CASSRGQGNYG. The full CDR3 protein reads CASSRGQGNYGYTF.

This clone came up many times. The read ends 3 residues early relative to the CDR3; the germline J gene fills the gap. The V call is TRBV19, the J call TRBJ1-1; weak D call: TRBD1 (5 bases). V was shortened by 7 bases and J by 2 bases, with 20 bases between the two germline ends. The germline gives CDR1 LNHDA, CDR2 SQIVND (reference sequence). The CDR3 covers 16 residues. CDR3 DNA, as far as it was read: TGTGCCAGTAAACCGTCCAGGGCCTCCGGAAACACTGAA. The encoded protein is CASKPSRASGNTE. The full-length CDR3 reads as CASKPSRASGNTEAFF.

This clone is medium-sized (0.01 to 0.1%) by share. Read sequence stops 3 residues before the CDR3 end, and the germline J gene provides the missing end. This chain links TRBV19 with TRBJ2-3; TRBD1 matches 7 bases. The V segment lost 3 bases and the J segment 5 bases; nucleotides outside the gene matches: 5. The CDR3 loop spans 14 amino acids. The V gene's germline CDR1 is LNHDA and CDR2 SQIVND (reference sequence). CDR3 DNA (partial): TGTGCCAGTAGTATCCGACAGGGCAGAGATACG. Translating it yields CASSIRQGRDT. The complete CDR3 reads CASSIRQGRDTQYF.

This clone was seen at least ten times. The read halts 3 residues ahead of the CDR3 end, with the missing end drawn from the germline J gene. This rearrangement joins TRBV19 to TRBJ1-2; a weak D match, TRBD1 (6 bases). Between the trimmed V and J ends, which lost 1 base and 4 bases, there was a span of 10 bases. This CDR3 spans 14 amino acids. The V gene's germline CDR1 is LNHDA and CDR2 SQIVND (reference sequence). Partial CDR3 DNA: TGTGCCAGTAGTATAGCGCGGACAGCCTATGGC. Translated: CASSIARTAYG. From start to end, the CDR3 is CASSIARTAYGYTF.

This clone was seen repeatedly, ten times or more. The read finishes 3 residues shy of the CDR3 end, and the germline J gene is used to complete it. The V gene is TRBV18, the J gene TRBJ2-2, with D maybe TRBD1 (6 bases). V lost 3 bases and J 1 base, leaving 6 bases between the germline ends. CDR1 KGHSH and CDR2 LQKENI come from the germline V gene. CDR3 length: 14 amino acids. The DNA read from the CDR3 is TGTGCCAGCTCACCGGGACAGAACACCGGGGAG. Translation gives CASSPGQNTGE. The complete CDR3 sequence is CASSPGQNTGELFF.

Many counts were recorded for this clone. The sequenced fragment ends 3 residues before the CDR3 boundary, so the rest is inferred from the germline J gene. The genes are TRBV6-1 and TRBJ2-7, with 10 positions matching TRBD1. The CDR3 is made up of 16 amino acids. The V gene's germline CDR1 is MNHNS and CDR2 SASEGT. With V trimmed by 3 bases and J by 4 bases, 9 bases remained unmatched. The CDR3 is CASSEGGGQGWYEQYF. CDR3 DNA, as far as it was read: TGTGCCAGCAGTGAGGGGGGGGGACAGGGGTGGTACGAG.

In its sample, this clone was seen many times. This CDR3 reads CASSQGGLAGLAKNIQYF. The sequenced part of the CDR3 DNA is TGTGCCAGCAGCCAAGGGGGACTAGCGGGACTAGCCAAAAACATT. The chain joins TRBV14 to TRBJ2-4; 13 nucleotides line up with TRBD2. With the read ending 3 residues before the CDR3 end, the germline J gene is used to fill in that end. The CDR3 totals 18 residues. Germline trimming cut 1 base from V and 0 bases from J; bases unmatched to any gene: 3. The germline CDR1 and CDR2 sequences are SGHDN and FVKESK. Drawing the rest from reference TRBV14 and TRBJ2-4, the complete variable domain is EAGVTQFPSHSVIEKGQTVTLRCDPISGHDNLYWYRRVMGKEIKFLLHFVKESKQDESGMPNNRFLAERTGGTYSTLKVQPAELEDSGVYFCASSQGGLAGLAKNIQYFGAGTRLSVL.

This clone has at least ten counts. The read terminates 3 residues ahead of where the CDR3 ends, so the germline J gene completes it. The chain has TRBV4-1 and TRBJ2-1, with 9 bases that match TRBD2. The CDR3 extends over 17 amino acids. V was pared by 1 base and J by 5 bases, with 9 bases of the junction left unmatched. In germline, CDR1 is MGHRA, CDR2 YSYEKL. Partial CDR3 DNA: TGCGCCAGCAGCCAAGGTCCCCTAGCGGGGAAAAACAATGAG. Translated, it gives CASSQGPLAGKNNE. The CDR3, in full, reads CASSQGPLAGKNNEQFF.

In its sample, this clone was seen many times. The CDR3 DNA, read in part, is TGTGCCAGCAGCTTGGACAGGAGCTATGGC. The encoded protein is CASSLDRSYG. In full, the CDR3 reads CASSLDRSYGYTF. The chain combines TRBV5-4 with TRBJ1-2; perhaps TRBD1 as D (5 bases). Sequencing ends 3 residues short of the CDR3 end; the germline J gene provides the rest. This CDR3 contains 13 residues. Looked up from germline, CDR1 is SGHNT and CDR2 is YYREEE (reference sequence). The V end was cut by 0 bases, the J end by 4 bases, with 7 bases between.

This clone has a count of ten or more. The read halts 3 residues ahead of the CDR3 end, with the missing end drawn from the germline J gene. This chain uses TRBV4-1 with TRBJ1-1; tentatively, D is TRBD1 (6 bases). The CDR3 sequence is 15 residues long. Trimming left V 0 bases short and J 6 bases short, with 14 bases between. The V gene's germline CDR1 is MGHRA and CDR2 YSYEKL. The covered CDR3 bases are TGCGCCAGCAGCCAAGATAGCGGGGGGCCGTCTGAA. This gives the protein CASSQDSGGPSE. The complete CDR3 protein is CASSQDSGGPSEAFF.